This is a list of T cell receptor beta chains from one sample in a study of T-cell reconstitution after alpha-beta-depleted transplantation in children. TCRdb reanalysed the PCR reads using MiXCR and keeps one entry per CDR3 protein. The sample includes around 410,000 distinct CDR3 sequences, roughly a tenth of them seen just once. The material was PBMCs from the stem cell graft donor, obtained from the stem cell graft. These receptors all stem from a human donor who donated a stem cell graft to a child with acute myeloid leukemia. The conserved cysteine and the conserved F or W are not part of the CDR3 here. The D gene is left open where the match is weak.

d_gene,j_gene,v_gene,CDR3aa
TRBD1,TRBJ1-4,TRBV20-1,SARGPATGWANEKLF
TRBD2,TRBJ2-7,TRBV11-2,ASSHAGTRGIYEQY
TRBD1,TRBJ2-7,TRBV5-4,ASSYGGQGVYEQY
-,TRBJ2-1,TRBV27,ASSWATPGVDNEQF
TRBD1,TRBJ1-2,TRBV29-1,SVAGTGDGYT
TRBD2,TRBJ2-5,TRBV3-1,ASSIAGEETQY
-,TRBJ1-3,TRBV20-1,SALTGSNTIY
-,TRBJ1-4,TRBV20-1,SAPRFIPQLGEKLF
-,TRBJ1-6,TRBV27,ASRGGWMSYNSPLH
-,TRBJ2-1,TRBV7-2,ASSLAIGTYNEQF
-,TRBJ1-1,TRBV7-7,ASSPDLNTEAF
-,TRBJ2-7,TRBV11-2,ASSFKGSGGEQY
TRBD2,TRBJ2-3,TRBV29-1,SVDPSGVTDTQY
-,TRBJ2-5,TRBV5-1,ASRLRQGYSETQY
-,TRBJ2-7,TRBV20-1,SARDLSGNVPIYEQY
-,TRBJ2-3,TRBV29-1,SVEVATGTQY
-,TRBJ2-1,TRBV5-6,ASSLTLKGEQF
TRBD1,TRBJ2-1,TRBV7-3,ASSSSPGQGRNEQF
TRBD2,TRBJ2-1,TRBV29-1,SVETSGRSYNEQF
TRBD1,TRBJ2-5,TRBV27,ASSRTGGQETQY
TRBD2,TRBJ2-3,TRBV20-1,SARAAGGTDTQY
-,TRBJ1-2,TRBV9,ASSVHERTLNYGYT
-,TRBJ1-2,TRBV29-1,SVEQLGYGYT
-,TRBJ2-5,TRBV29-1,SAGRHGGETQY